Reported below is one T cell receptor (beta chain). How the authors handled the data: Reference gene primer amplification yielded estimated nucleated cell counts. Here immunoSEQ multiplex PCR was the method, and the copy in TCRdb shows in-frame clones only, minus some. V and J calls and clone size are given by that table; D and trimming were obtained from the DNA. The sample holds 200,000 to 300,000 clones, 88% seen once. This CDR3 is 13 amino acids long. Trimming cost V 4 bases and J 7 bases, with 10 bases left between them. The data originate from a study of blood T cell repertoires in COVID-19. V usage is TRBV12-3 or TRBV12-4 and J usage is TRBJ2-2, with D unclear. Sequencing was carried out using PBMCs or T cells enriched from blood (not recorded which). This receptor was taken from a woman aged 40 to 49 with acute COVID-19. In nucleotides, the CDR3 is TGTGCCAGCAGTTACGGCGGCTACGGGGAGCTGTTTTTT. It encodes CASSYGGYGELFF.